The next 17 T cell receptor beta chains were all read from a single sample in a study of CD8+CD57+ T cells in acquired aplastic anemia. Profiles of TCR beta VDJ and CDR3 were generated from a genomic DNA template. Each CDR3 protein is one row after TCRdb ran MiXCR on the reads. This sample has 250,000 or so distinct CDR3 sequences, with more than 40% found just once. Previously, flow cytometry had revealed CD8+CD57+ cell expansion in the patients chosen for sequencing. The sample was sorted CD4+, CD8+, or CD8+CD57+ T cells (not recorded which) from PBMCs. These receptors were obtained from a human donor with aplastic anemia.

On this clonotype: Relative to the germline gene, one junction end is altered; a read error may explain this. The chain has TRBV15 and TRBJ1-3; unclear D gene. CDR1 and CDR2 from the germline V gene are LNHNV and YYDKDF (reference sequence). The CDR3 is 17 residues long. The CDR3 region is CATSPMGSGSSGNAIYF. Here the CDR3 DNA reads TGTGCCACCAGCCCGATGGGTAGTGGGAGCTCTGGAAACGCCATATATTTT.

This CDR3 is CASGGGGAVNGYTF. Written as DNA, the CDR3 is TGTGCCAGCGGGGGGGGGGGTGCCGTCAATGGCTACACCTTC. This rearrangement joins TRBV2 to TRBJ1-2; D perhaps matches TRBD1 (5 bases). Germline V lookup: CDR1 SNHLY, CDR2 FYNNEI. V lost 8 bases, J lost 6 bases, and 19 bases lay in between. CDR3 size: 14 residues.

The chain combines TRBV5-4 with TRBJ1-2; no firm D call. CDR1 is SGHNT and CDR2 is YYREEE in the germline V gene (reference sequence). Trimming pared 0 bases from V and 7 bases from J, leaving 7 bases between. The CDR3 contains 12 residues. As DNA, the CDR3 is TGTGCCAGCAGCTTGGAGTCGAGTGGCTACACCTTC. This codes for CASSLESSGYTF.

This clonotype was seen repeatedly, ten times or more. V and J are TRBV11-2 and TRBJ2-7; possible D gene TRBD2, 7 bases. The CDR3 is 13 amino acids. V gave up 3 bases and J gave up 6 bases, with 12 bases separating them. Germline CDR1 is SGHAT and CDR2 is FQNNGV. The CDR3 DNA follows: TGTGCCAGCAGCTTTGGGGGGGGCGGCGAGCAGTACTTC. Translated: CASSFGGGGEQYF.

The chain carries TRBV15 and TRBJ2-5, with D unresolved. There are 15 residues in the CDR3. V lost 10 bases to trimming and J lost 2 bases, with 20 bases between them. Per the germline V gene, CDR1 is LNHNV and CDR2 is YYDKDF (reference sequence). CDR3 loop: CASSLPTSEQETQYF. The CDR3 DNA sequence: TGTGCCAGCAGTTTACCGACCAGCGAGCAAGAGACCCAGTACTTC.

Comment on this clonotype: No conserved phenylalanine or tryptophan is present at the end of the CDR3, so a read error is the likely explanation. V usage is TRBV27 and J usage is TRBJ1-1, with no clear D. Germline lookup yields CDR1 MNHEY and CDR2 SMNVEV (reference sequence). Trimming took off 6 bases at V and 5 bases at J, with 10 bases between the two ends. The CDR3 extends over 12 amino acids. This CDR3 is CASSPAGTEAFV. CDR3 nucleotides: TGTGCCAGCAGCCCCGCCGGGACTGAAGCTTTCGTT.

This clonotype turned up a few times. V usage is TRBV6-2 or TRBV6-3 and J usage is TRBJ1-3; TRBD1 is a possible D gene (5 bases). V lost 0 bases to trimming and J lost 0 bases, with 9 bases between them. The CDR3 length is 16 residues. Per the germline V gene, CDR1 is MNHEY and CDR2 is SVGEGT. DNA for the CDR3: TGTGCCAGCAGTTACTCAGCGGACAACTCTGGAAACACCATATATTTT. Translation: CASSYSADNSGNTIYF.

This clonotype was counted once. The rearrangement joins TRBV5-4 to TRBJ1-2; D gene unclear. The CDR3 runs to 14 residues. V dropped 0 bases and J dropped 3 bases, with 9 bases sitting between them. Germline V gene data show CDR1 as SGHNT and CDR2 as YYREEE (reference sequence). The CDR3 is CASSLEQEYYGYTF. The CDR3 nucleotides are TGTGCCAGCAGCTTGGAGCAGGAGTACTATGGCTACACCTTC.

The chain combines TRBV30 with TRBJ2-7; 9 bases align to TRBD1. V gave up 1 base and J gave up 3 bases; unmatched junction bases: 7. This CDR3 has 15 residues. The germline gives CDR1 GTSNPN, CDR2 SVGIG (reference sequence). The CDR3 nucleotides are TGTGCCTGGAGTGATGGAGGACAGGGGTACTACGAGCAGTACTTC. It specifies CAWSDGGQGYYEQYF.

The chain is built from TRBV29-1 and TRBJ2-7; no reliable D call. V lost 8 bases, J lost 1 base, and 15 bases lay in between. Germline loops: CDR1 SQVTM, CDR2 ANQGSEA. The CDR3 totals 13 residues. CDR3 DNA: TGCAGCTTCGGAGCCGGGCCTTCCTACGAGCAGTACTTC. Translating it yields CSFGAGPSYEQYF.

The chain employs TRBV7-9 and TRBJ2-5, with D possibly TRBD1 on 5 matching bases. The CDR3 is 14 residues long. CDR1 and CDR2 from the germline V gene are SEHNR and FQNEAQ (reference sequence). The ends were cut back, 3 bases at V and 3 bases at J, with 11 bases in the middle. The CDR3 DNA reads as TGTGCCAGCAGCTTCCGTCAGGGAAAAGAGACCCAGTACTTC. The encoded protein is CASSFRQGKETQYF.

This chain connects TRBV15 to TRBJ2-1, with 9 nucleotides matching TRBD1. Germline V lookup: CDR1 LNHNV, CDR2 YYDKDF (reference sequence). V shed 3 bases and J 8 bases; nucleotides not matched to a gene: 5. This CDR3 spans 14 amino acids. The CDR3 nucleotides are TGTGCCACCAGCAGGGACAGGGGAGGAGATGAGCAGTTCTTC. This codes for CATSRDRGGDEQFF.

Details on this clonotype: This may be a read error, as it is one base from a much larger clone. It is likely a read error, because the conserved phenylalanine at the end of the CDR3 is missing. The CDR3 protein is CASSQRGGTVQETQYL. The CDR3 DNA sequence: TGCGCCAGCAGCCAACGAGGGGGGACAGTGCAAGAGACCCAGTACCTC. The chain joins TRBV4-1 to TRBJ2-5; weak D call: TRBD1 (7 bases). The CDR3 loop spans 16 amino acids. Trimming stripped 2 bases from V and 2 bases from J, with 15 bases between. Germline CDR1 and CDR2: MGHRA and YSYEKL.

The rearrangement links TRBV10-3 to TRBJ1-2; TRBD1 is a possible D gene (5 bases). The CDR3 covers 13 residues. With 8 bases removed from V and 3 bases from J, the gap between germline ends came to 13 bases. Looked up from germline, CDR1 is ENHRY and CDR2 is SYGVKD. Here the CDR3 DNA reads TGTGCCATCTTGGGGGGAGAGGACTATGGCTACACCTTC. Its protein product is CAILGGEDYGYTF.

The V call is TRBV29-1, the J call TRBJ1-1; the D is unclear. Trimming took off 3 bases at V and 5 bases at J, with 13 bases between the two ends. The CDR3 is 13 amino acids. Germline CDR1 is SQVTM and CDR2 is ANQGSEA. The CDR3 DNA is TGCAGCGTTGAGTTTTTTATCGGGACTGAAGCTTTCTTT. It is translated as CSVEFFIGTEAFF. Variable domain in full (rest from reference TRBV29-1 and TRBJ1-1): SAVISQKPSRDICQRGTSLTIQCQVDSQVTMMFWYRQQPGQSLTLIATANQGSEATYESGFVIDKFPISRPNLTFSTLTVSNMSPEDSSIYLCSVEFFIGTEAFFGQGTRLTVV.

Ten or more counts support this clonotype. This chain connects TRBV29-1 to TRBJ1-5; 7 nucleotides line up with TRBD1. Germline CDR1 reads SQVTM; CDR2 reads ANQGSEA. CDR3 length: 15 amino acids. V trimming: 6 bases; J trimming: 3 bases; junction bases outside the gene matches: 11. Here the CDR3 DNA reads TGCAGCGTAATAGACAGGGTCGGGTCCAATCAGCCCCAGCATTTT. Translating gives CSVIDRVGSNQPQHF.

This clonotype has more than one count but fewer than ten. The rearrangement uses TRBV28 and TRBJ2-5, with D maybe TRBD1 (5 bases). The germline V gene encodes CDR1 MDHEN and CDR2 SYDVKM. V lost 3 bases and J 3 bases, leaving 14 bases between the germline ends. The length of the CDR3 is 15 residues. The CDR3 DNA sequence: TGTGCCAGCAGTTTTCCTACAGGAAGCAAAGAGACCCAGTACTTC. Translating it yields CASSFPTGSKETQYF. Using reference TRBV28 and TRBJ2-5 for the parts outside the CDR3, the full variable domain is DVKVTQSSRYLVKRTGEKVFLECVQDMDHENMFWYRQDPGLGLRLIYFSYDVKMKEKGDIPEGYSVSREKKERFSLILESASTNQTSMYLCASSFPTGSKETQYFGPGTRLLVL.